This is a list of T cell receptor beta chains from one sample in a study of vaccination effects on CD4 cells after COVID-19. Profiled with immunoSEQ multiplex PCR; TCRdb holds only in-frame clones, not every one. The repertoire holds tens of thousands of clones, with just over 70% as singletons. Antigens of these TCRs are unknown. The source material was CD4+ T cells from PBMCs cultured without peptide, sampled before COVID-19 vaccination. All receptors come from a human donor who had a prior SARS-CoV-2 infection. Both conserved end residues are part of each CDR3. The D gene is left open where the match is weak. Only some rows state a clone size, as once, few, many or a class for expanded clones.

clone_size j_call v_call d_call cdr3_aa cdr3_nt
- TRBJ2-7 TRBV18 - CASSPPWDGAYEQYF TGTGCCAGCTCACCACCCTGGGACGGTGCCTACGAGCAGTACTTC
few TRBJ1-2 TRBV4-2 TRBD1 CASSQGVGTGDYGYTF TGTGCCAGCAGCCAAGGGGTCGGGACAGGGGACTATGGCTACACCTTC
- TRBJ1-1 TRBV30 - CAWSRQGNEAFF TGTGCCTGGAGTCGGCAGGGGAATGAAGCTTTCTTT
- TRBJ2-7 TRBV12-5 TRBD1 CASGPRTGEYEQYF TGTGCTAGTGGCCCCAGGACAGGGGAATACGAGCAGTACTTC
- TRBJ1-1 TRBV30 - CAWSDDTEAFF TGTGCCTGGAGTGACGACACTGAAGCTTTCTTT
- TRBJ2-7 TRBV3-1/TRBV3-2 TRBD2 CASSQDWEGHEQYF TGTGCCAGCAGCCAAGATTGGGAGGGTCACGAGCAGTACTTC
- TRBJ1-2 TRBV7-8 - CASSLALVGYGYTF TGTGCCAGCAGCTTAGCCCTAGTTGGCTATGGCTACACCTTC
- TRBJ2-3 TRBV24-1 TRBD1 CATSDSLPGQGTDTQYF TGTGCCACCAGTGATTCCCTACCGGGACAGGGCACAGATACGCAGTATTTT
many TRBJ1-1 TRBV12-3/TRBV12-4 - CASSLREADEAFF TGTGCCAGCAGTTTAAGAGAGGCGGATGAAGCTTTCTTT
- TRBJ2-1 TRBV3-1/TRBV3-2 - CASSQEFAGNEQFF TGTGCCAGCAGCCAAGAGTTTGCGGGCAATGAGCAGTTCTTC